The sequence of this T cell receptor (beta chain) was determined in a study of circulating and synovial CD4+ cells in juvenile arthritis. General study results and limits: CPL versus bulk CD4 samples: T cell genome counts differed by at least an order of magnitude. Deeper sequencing increased measured overlap with synovial clonotypes.

A word on this clone: Its specificity is not known.

Donors were patients with active juvenile idiopathic arthritis. Produced via immunoSEQ multiplex PCR; TCRdb's table is partial and in-frame only. The data show about 3,200 clones, 82% seen once. The TCR comes from a human donor with juvenile idiopathic arthritis. What was sequenced was CD4+ T cells from synovial fluid.

CDR3 sequence reads: CASSEVDGTASTYEQYF. The CDR3 bases are TGTGCCAGCAGTGAAGTGGACGGGACAGCTAGTACCTACGAGCAGTACTTC. The chain uses TRBV25-1 and TRBJ2-7; 7 bases are a match to TRBD1. V gave up 2 bases and J gave up 2 bases; unmatched junction bases: 12. Germline CDR1 is MGHDK and CDR2 is SYGVNS. There are 17 residues in the CDR3.